The 3 T cell receptor beta chains below come from one sample, sequenced in a study of OX40 agonist ivuxolimab in advanced cancers. Assay used: immunoSEQ multiplex PCR; TCRdb lists only in-frame clones, some missing. The profile shows roughly 100,000 clones, around 90% of them singletons. This sample comprised CD4+ or CD8+ T cells sorted from blood, obtained in a trial of the OX40 agonist ivuxolimab. The receptors here all came from an adult with an advanced solid tumor such as melanoma, head and neck, liver or kidney cancer.

This chain links TRBV6-5 with TRBJ1-4; D may be TRBD1 (5 bases). The CDR3 contains 13 residues. The germline V gene encodes CDR1 MNHEY and CDR2 SVGAGI. Deletions cut 6 bases from V and 7 bases from J, with 12 bases between. CDR3 sequence: CASSPGQVEKLFF. The CDR3 DNA sequence: TGTGCCAGCAGCCCAGGACAAGTTGAAAAACTGTTTTTT.

CDR3 bases: TGTGCCAGCAGCTCAGGATTCTACGAGCAGTACTTC. The encoded protein is CASSSGFYEQYF. This chain uses TRBV5-6 with TRBJ2-7, with D unresolved. V was pared by 3 bases and J by 3 bases, with 7 bases between. This CDR3 region has 12 residues. The germline V gene encodes CDR1 SGHDT and CDR2 YYEEEE.

The chain has TRBV7-2 and TRBJ2-7; D not resolved. Between the trimmed V and J ends, which lost 3 bases and 0 bases, there was a span of 6 bases. The CDR3 runs 13 residues. The germline CDR1 and CDR2 sequences are SGHTA and FQGNSA. Here the CDR3 DNA reads TGTGCCAGCAGCTTTCCTGGCTCCTACGAGCAGTACTTC. Protein product: CASSFPGSYEQYF. Variable domain in full (rest from reference TRBV7-2 and TRBJ2-7): GAGVSQSPSNKVTEKGKDVELRCDPISGHTALYWYRQSLGQGLEFLIYFQGNSAPDKSGLPSDRFSAERTGGSVSTLTIQRTQQEDSAVYLCASSFPGSYEQYFGPGTRLTVT.